The entry below describes one T cell receptor beta chain. All donors were Caucasian adults living in Nashville, Tennessee. A split of CD4+ cells into CD45RA+ naive and CD45RA-negative memory subsets was performed. The data are from a study of shared clonotypes between healthy human individuals. Clones were sequenced by immunoSEQ multiplex PCR, and TCRdb holds only the in-frame ones, with some missing. Here the sample spans under 1,100,000 clones, around 78% being singletons. Germline V CDR1 and CDR2: SQVTM, ANQGSEA. Deletions cut 3 bases from V and 1 base from J, with 12 bases between. The CDR3 consists of 14 residues.

The chain joins TRBV29-1 to TRBJ2-5; maybe TRBD1 (6 bases). Sample: memory CD4+ T cells from PBMCs. The subset denotes: CD45RA-negative fraction. This TCR was sampled from a man younger than 35 in good health. Some clones in this sample may be carry-over from other donors' samples. CDR3 in amino acids: CSVETGVSQETQYF. CDR3 bases: TGCAGCGTTGAGACAGGAGTGTCCCAAGAGACCCAGTACTTC.